One sample yielded the 16 T cell receptor beta chains listed below, sequenced in a study of shared T cell receptors in the human thymus (dated by TCRdb to the early 2020s). The library was prepared using the immunoSEQ multiplex PCR assay. TCRdb mirrors the immuneACCESS table, restricted to in-frame sequences. Some clones are absent from its copies; in checked studies, under half trace to an unresolved V gene, and the reason for the others is unknown. Counted in this sample were approximately 660,000 clones; over 75% of them appeared once. The top ten constitute 0.01% of the sample. This sample also appeared in a second study, on human thymus T cells.

The source material was thymocytes. The origin of the receptors is a boy in the first two years of life with a congenital heart defect. Donor details come from another sample of the same person, matched by shared clones.

The chain links TRBV21-1 to TRBJ2-7; the DNA was not used to check the table's D call, TRBD2. TRBV21-1 is given as a pseudogene. This CDR3 spans 15 amino acids. The CDR3 sequence: CASSKVASRAYEQYF. CDR3 DNA sequence: TGTGCCAGCAGCAAAGTAGCGTCGAGGGCCTACGAGCAGTACTTC.

The chain employs TRBV19 and TRBJ2-7; D perhaps matches TRBD2 (5 bases). V was clipped by 6 bases and J by 2 bases, with 17 bases between them. Looked up from germline, CDR1 is LNHDA and CDR2 is SQIVND (reference sequence). CDR3 length: 15 residues. The CDR3 DNA follows: TGTGCCAGTAGCCAAAGATCGTGGAGGCCCTACGAGCAGTACTTC. Translated, it gives CASSQRSWRPYEQYF. Based on the CDR3 plus reference TRBV19 and TRBJ2-7, the full variable domain is DGGITQSPKYLFRKEGQNVTLSCEQNLNHDAMYWYRQDPGQGLRLIYYSQIVNDFQKGDIAEGYSVSREKKESFPLTVTSAQKNPTAFYLCASSQRSWRPYEQYFGPGTRLTVT.

The genes are TRBV6-5 and TRBJ2-3; TRBD2 is a possible D gene (5 bases). This CDR3 is built from 15 residues. Germline assignment: CDR1 MNHEY and CDR2 SVGAGI. V was cut by 7 bases and J by 5 bases, with 19 bases left in between. This CDR3 is CASTLRGRGGDTQYF. The CDR3 DNA sequence: TGTGCCAGCACCTTACGGGGTCGTGGCGGAGATACGCAGTATTTT.

The V call is TRBV2, the J call TRBJ2-1; 8 bases line up with TRBD2. Germline V CDR1 and CDR2: SNHLY, FYNNEI. Trimming at V came to 5 bases and at J to 9 bases, leaving 9 bases not matched to a gene. CDR3 length: 14 amino acids. CDR3 in amino acids: CASSPQAGAFEQFF. The DNA for the CDR3 is TGTGCCAGCAGTCCCCAAGCGGGAGCGTTTGAGCAGTTCTTC.

The chain employs TRBV29-1 and TRBJ1-4; the D gene is possibly TRBD1 (5 bases). Germline V lookup: CDR1 SQVTM, CDR2 ANQGSEA. Deletions cut 7 bases from V and 7 bases from J, with 13 bases between. The CDR3 sequence is 12 residues long. The CDR3 reads CSARWGGEKLFF. The CDR3 DNA follows: TGCAGCGCCCGGTGGGGCGGTGAAAAACTGTTTTTT.

With respect to this clone: Different DNA sequences within this sample yield the same CDR3. The rearrangement joins TRBV5-6 to TRBJ2-7; D possibly corresponds to TRBD2 (6 bases). V was trimmed by 0 bases and J by 2 bases, leaving 12 bases between them. Looked up from germline, CDR1 is SGHDT and CDR2 is YYEEEE. The CDR3 is 15 amino acids. CDR3 sequence reads: CASSLGGGSTYEQYF. The CDR3 coding sequence is TGTGCCAGCAGCTTGGGTGGAGGGTCAACCTACGAGCAGTACTTC.

This rearrangement joins TRBV7-9 to TRBJ1-1; D is perhaps TRBD1 (6 bases). Germline CDR1 is SEHNR and CDR2 is FQNEAQ (reference sequence). The CDR3 runs 16 residues. Trimming took off 3 bases at V and 5 bases at J, with 19 bases between the two ends. The CDR3 region is CASSLSGTRFSTEAFF. DNA of the CDR3: TGTGCCAGCAGCTTGTCCGGGACACGCTTTTCGACTGAAGCTTTCTTT.

This clone occurred a few times. This chain connects TRBV5-4 to TRBJ1-1; D not certain. CDR3 size: 14 residues. Germline assignment: CDR1 SGHNT and CDR2 YYREEE (reference sequence). Trimming left V 0 bases short and J 0 bases short, with 6 bases between. The CDR3 region is CASSLDSMNTEAFF. As DNA, the CDR3 is TGTGCCAGCAGCTTGGACAGTATGAACACTGAAGCTTTCTTT.

This clone was seen a few times. This chain joins TRBV7-2 and TRBJ1-1; D may be TRBD1 (6 bases). V shed 7 bases and J shed 3 bases, with 12 bases lying between them. Per the germline V gene, CDR1 is SGHTA and CDR2 is FQGNSA. The length of the CDR3 is 13 residues. The CDR3 DNA reads as TGTGCCAGCACCCAAAAGGGGGACACTGAAGCTTTCTTT. Encoded protein: CASTQKGDTEAFF. The full variable domain, with the rest looked up from reference TRBV7-2 and TRBJ1-1, is GAGVSQSPSNKVTEKGKDVELRCDPISGHTALYWYRQSLGQGLEFLIYFQGNSAPDKSGLPSDRFSAERTGGSVSTLTIQRTQQEDSAVYLCASTQKGDTEAFFGQGTRLTVV.

The chain combines TRBV14 with TRBJ2-1, with D maybe TRBD1 (6 bases). The CDR3 sequence is 15 residues long. CDR1 is SGHDN, CDR2 FVKESK, per germline. Trimming shortened V by 5 bases and J by 4 bases, and 15 bases separated the two germline ends. In nucleotides, the CDR3 is TGTGCCAGCAGCGATCGCAGGGGAGTTTACAATGAGCAGTTCTTC. Encoded protein: CASSDRRGVYNEQFF.

The J gene is TRBJ1-6, the V gene TRBV6-5; D may be TRBD1 (6 bases). V lost 2 bases to trimming and J lost 2 bases, with 7 bases between them. Germline V gene data show CDR1 as MNHEY and CDR2 as SVGAGI. The length of the CDR3 is 15 residues. DNA for the CDR3: TGTGCCAGCAGTTACCGGGACACCTATAATTCACCCCTCCACTTT. Translated, it gives CASSYRDTYNSPLHF.

The rearrangement joins TRBV21-1 to TRBJ2-7; TRBD1, the D gene given by the table, was not confirmed from the DNA. TRBV21-1 is a listed pseudogene. This CDR3 is built from 16 residues. The CDR3 sequence is CASSKGRQGKSYEQYF. CDR3 DNA sequence: TGTGCCAGCAGCAAGGGACGACAGGGTAAGTCCTACGAGCAGTACTTC.

V and J are TRBV6-4 and TRBJ2-1, with D possibly being TRBD1 (5 bases). Germline CDR1 MRHNA, CDR2 SNTAGT. The CDR3 has 15 residues. V lost 2 bases, J lost 3 bases, and 11 bases lay in between. The CDR3 coding sequence is TGTGCCAGCAGTGACACCAGGACAAACTACAATGAGCAGTTCTTC. Amino acid sequence: CASSDTRTNYNEQFF.

This clone has just a few counts. This sequence joins TRBV7-9 and TRBJ1-2, with D possibly matching TRBD1 (6 bases). V dropped 2 bases and J dropped 6 bases, with 7 bases sitting between them. The CDR3 covers 12 residues. Germline CDR1 is SEHNR and CDR2 is FQNEAQ (reference sequence). The CDR3 spells CASSLNRDGYTF. Written as DNA, the CDR3 is TGTGCCAGCAGCTTAAACAGGGATGGCTACACCTTC.

In this sample, this clone turned up once. The rearrangement joins TRBV7-6 to TRBJ1-1; D not resolved. Trimming removed 1 base from V and 2 bases from J, with 14 bases in between. The germline V gene encodes CDR1 SGHVS and CDR2 FNYEAQ. The CDR3 contains 16 residues. The CDR3 DNA follows: TGTGCCAGCAGCTTAGGGCCCTCGGGAGGCAACACTGAAGCTTTCTTT. It encodes CASSLGPSGGNTEAFF.

The gene calls are TRBV11-2 and TRBJ2-7; the D gene is possibly TRBD1 (6 bases). V was shortened by 2 bases and J by 5 bases, with 16 bases between the two germline ends. The length of the CDR3 is 15 residues. CDR1 and CDR2 from the germline V gene are SGHAT and FQNNGV. The CDR3 DNA reads as TGTGCCAGCAGCTTACCCCAGAGGGGGATGGACGAGCAGTACTTC. It is translated as CASSLPQRGMDEQYF. Together with reference TRBV11-2 and TRBJ2-7, the CDR3 gives the full variable domain: EAGVAQSPRYKIIEKRQSVAFWCNPISGHATLYWYQQILGQGPKLLIQFQNNGVVDDSQLPKDRFSAERLKGVDSTLKIQPAKLEDSAVYLCASSLPQRGMDEQYFGPGTRLTVT.